This TCR beta chain stems from a study of T cell responses to AZD1222 COVID-19 vaccine. Study results and caveats: When two AZD1222 doses had been given, Spike-specific TCR breadth and depth rose. The peak T cell response came first, and repertoires were sampled only after it. The number of AZD1222 recipients seropositive at baseline was only six. Among vaccine-associated CD4 TCRs, coverage spanned spike, with dominance at 160-218 and 743-854.

Germline V gives CDR1 LNHDA, CDR2 SQIVND (reference sequence). This CDR3 has 17 amino acids. J gave up 3 bases and V 3 bases, and 9 bases lay outside the gene matches. Sequencing was performed with immunoSEQ multiplex PCR; in TCRdb, only in-frame clones are kept and a portion is missing. The sample consists of 65,000 to 80,000 clones, roughly nine tenths of them appearing once. Notes on this clone: Its specificity is unknown.

This TCR derives from an adult in good health. This material consisted of peripheral blood, taken on day 0 of AZD1222 vaccination. The chain joins TRBV19 to TRBJ2-3; 10 positions match TRBD1. The CDR3 reads CASSIQGQGLATDTQYF. The CDR3, as DNA: TGTGCCAGTAGTATTCAGGGACAGGGGTTGGCAACAGATACGCAGTATTTT. Looking up the rest from reference TRBV19 and TRBJ2-3 gives the full variable domain: DGGITQSPKYLFRKEGQNVTLSCEQNLNHDAMYWYRQDPGQGLRLIYYSQIVNDFQKGDIAEGYSVSREKKESFPLTVTSAQKNPTAFYLCASSIQGQGLATDTQYFGPGTRLTVL.